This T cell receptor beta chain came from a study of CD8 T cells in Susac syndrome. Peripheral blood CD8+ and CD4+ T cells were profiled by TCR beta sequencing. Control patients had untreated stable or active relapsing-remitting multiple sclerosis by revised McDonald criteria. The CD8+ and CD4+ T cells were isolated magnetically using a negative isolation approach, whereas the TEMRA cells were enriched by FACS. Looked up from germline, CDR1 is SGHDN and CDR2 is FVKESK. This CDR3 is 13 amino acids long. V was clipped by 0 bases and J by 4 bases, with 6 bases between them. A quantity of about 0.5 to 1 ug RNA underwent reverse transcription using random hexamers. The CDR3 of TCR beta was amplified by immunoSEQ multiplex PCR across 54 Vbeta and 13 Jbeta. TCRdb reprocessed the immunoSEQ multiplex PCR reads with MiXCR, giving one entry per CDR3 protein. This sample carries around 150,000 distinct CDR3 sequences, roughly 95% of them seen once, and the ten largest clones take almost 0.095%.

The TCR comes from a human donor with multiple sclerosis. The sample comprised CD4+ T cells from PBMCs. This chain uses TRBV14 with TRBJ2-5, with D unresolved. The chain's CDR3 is CASSQDNGETQYF. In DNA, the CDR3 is TGTGCCAGCAGCCAAGATAATGGAGAGACCCAGTACTTC. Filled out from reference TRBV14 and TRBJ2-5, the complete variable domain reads EAGVTQFPSHSVIEKGQTVTLRCDPISGHDNLYWYRRVMGKEIKFLLHFVKESKQDESGMPNNRFLAERTGGTYSTLKVQPAELEDSGVYFCASSQDNGETQYFGPGTRLLVL.